These T cell receptor beta chains were read from a single sample in a study of PD-1 blockade in classical Hodgkin lymphoma. Only in-frame clones appear in the TCRdb table, and some are missing; sequencing was by immunoSEQ multiplex PCR. Found here are 10,000 to 15,000 clones, more than 60% of them singletons; the top ten hold around 22%. The sequencing used CD8+ T cells from blood, collected at baseline. The receptors stem from a human donor with classical Hodgkin lymphoma. Both conserved end residues are part of each CDR3. D genes are given only for firm matches. Only part of the rows carry a size: once, few, many, or a class if the clone is expanded.

V gene,clone size,J gene,D gene,CDR3 protein,CDR3 DNA
TRBV5-6,.,TRBJ2-7,.,CASSHLKRASYEQYF,TGTGCCAGCAGCCATCTCAAGCGGGCATCCTACGAGCAGTACTTC
TRBV9,few,TRBJ2-2,.,CASSYTGELFF,TGTGCCAGCAGTTATACCGGGGAGCTGTTTTTT
TRBV10-3,.,TRBJ1-1,.,CAISDPLAEAFF,TGTGCCATCAGTGACCCCCTGGCTGAAGCTTTCTTT
TRBV5-6,.,TRBJ2-7,TRBD2,CASRELSGGSYEQYF,TGTGCCAGCAGGGAACTTAGCGGGGGGTCCTACGAGCAGTACTTC
TRBV7-2,once,TRBJ2-5,.,CASSFTQWETQYF,TGTGCCAGCAGCTTTACGCAATGGGAGACCCAGTACTTC
TRBV11-1,.,TRBJ2-1,TRBD2,CASSDRTSGGYNEQFF,TGTGCCAGCAGCGACAGGACTAGCGGGGGCTACAATGAGCAGTTCTTC
TRBV27,.,TRBJ2-7,TRBD1,CASSLETGGEKYF,TGTGCCAGCAGTTTGGAGACAGGGGGGGAGAAGTACTTC
TRBV27,few,TRBJ1-2,.,CASSLSKAGDPYGYTF,TGTGCCAGCAGTTTATCGAAGGCAGGGGACCCGTATGGCTACACCTTC
TRBV30,.,TRBJ1-1,.,CAWRIEGPTEAFF,TGTGCCTGGAGAATCGAGGGGCCCACTGAAGCTTTCTTT
TRBV7-9,.,TRBJ1-1,.,CASILPLNTEAFF,TGTGCCAGCATCTTGCCGTTGAACACTGAAGCTTTCTTT
TRBV19,.,TRBJ2-1,.,CASSIRSTEHQFF,TGTGCCAGTAGTATAAGGTCGACAGAACACCAGTTCTTC
TRBV30,.,TRBJ1-1,.,CAWSGLDLMNTEAFF,TGTGCCTGGAGTGGTTTGGACCTCATGAACACTGAAGCTTTCTTT
TRBV11-1,.,TRBJ1-3,.,CASSPLRTASGNTIYF,TGTGCCAGCAGCCCACTCCGGACGGCCTCTGGAAACACCATATATTTT
TRBV5-1,.,TRBJ1-1,.,CASRRPGGRLNTEAFF,TGCGCCAGCAGGCGCCCGGGGGGAAGGTTGAACACTGAAGCTTTCTTT
TRBV30,.,TRBJ2-2,.,CAWRGLGAGELFF,TGTGCCTGGAGGGGCCTAGGCGCCGGGGAGCTGTTTTTT
TRBV14,few,TRBJ2-7,TRBD1,CASSPGTGLYEQYF,TGTGCCAGCAGCCCCGGGACAGGCCTCTACGAGCAGTACTTC